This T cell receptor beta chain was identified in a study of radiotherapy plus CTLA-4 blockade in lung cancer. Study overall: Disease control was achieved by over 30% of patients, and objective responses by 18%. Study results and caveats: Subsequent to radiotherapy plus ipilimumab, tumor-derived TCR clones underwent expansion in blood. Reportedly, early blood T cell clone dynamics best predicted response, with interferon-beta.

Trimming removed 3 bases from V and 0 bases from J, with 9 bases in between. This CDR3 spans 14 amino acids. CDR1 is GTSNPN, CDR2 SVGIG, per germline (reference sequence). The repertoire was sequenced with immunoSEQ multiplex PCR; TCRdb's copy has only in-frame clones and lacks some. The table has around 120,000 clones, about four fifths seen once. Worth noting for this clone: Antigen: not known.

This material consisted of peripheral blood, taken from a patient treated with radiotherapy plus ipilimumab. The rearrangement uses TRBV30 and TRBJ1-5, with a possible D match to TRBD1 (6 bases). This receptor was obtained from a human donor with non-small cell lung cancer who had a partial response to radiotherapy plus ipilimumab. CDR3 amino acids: CAWSGGASNQPQHF. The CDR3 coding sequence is TGTGCCTGGAGCGGGGGGGCTAGCAATCAGCCCCAGCATTTT.